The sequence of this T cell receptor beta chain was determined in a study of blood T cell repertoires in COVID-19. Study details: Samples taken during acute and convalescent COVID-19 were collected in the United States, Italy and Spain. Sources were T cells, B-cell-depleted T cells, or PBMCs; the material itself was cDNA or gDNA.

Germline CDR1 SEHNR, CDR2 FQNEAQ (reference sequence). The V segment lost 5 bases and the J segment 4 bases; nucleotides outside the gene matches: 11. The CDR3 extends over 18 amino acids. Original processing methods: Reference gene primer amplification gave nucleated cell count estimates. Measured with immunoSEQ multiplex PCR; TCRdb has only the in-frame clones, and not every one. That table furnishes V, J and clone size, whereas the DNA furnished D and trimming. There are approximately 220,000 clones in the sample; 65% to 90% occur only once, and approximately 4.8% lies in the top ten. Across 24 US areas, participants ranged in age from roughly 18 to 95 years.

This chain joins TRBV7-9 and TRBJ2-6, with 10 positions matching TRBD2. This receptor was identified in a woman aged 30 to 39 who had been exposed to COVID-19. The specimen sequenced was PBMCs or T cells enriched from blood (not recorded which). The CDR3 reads CASSLGTSEVRGANVLTF. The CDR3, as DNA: TGTGCCAGCAGCCTCGGGACTAGCGAGGTTCGGGGGGCCAACGTCCTGACTTTC.